Listed here is a single TCR beta chain. V was shortened by 6 bases and J by 10 bases, with 23 bases between the two germline ends. The germline V gene encodes CDR1 SGHDT and CDR2 YYEEEE. The CDR3 loop spans 16 amino acids. Original analysis: Reference gene primers were amplified, and this amplification served to estimate nucleated cell counts. Produced via immunoSEQ multiplex PCR; TCRdb's table is partial and in-frame only. Clonal size and the V and J genes are those of that table, whereas D and trimming came from the DNA. Of about 260,000 clones listed, approximately 88% are singletons. The data stem from a study of blood T cell repertoires in COVID-19.

This TCR was sampled from a human donor in a cohort sampled during active COVID-19. Sequenced sample: peripheral blood. The chain carries TRBV5-6 and TRBJ1-6; D uncertain. The CDR3 DNA sequence: TGTGCCAGCACCTTATTATCTCGGGCCTCGGGGTCACCCCTCCACTTT. Amino acids: CASTLLSRASGSPLHF.